The source of this T cell receptor (beta chain) is a study of blood T cell repertoires in COVID-19. Looking at the study overall: Material from acute and convalescent COVID-19 was sourced from the United States, Italy and Spain.

V was pared by 7 bases and J by 4 bases, with 11 bases of the junction left unmatched. The CDR3 contains 15 residues. Germline assignment: CDR1 MDHEN and CDR2 SYDVKM. Profiling relied on immunoSEQ multiplex PCR, and the TCRdb table lists in-frame clones only, not all of them. The sample consists of over 120,000 clones, around 86% of them appearing once. Recovery meant two consecutive negative NP/OP PCR tests, professional clearance, or resolved symptoms. Sequences were obtained from PBMCs or T cells enriched from blood (not recorded which). The sequence was collected from a man aged 55 to 70 who had recovered from COVID-19. The chain joins TRBV28 to TRBJ1-2; 8 bases line up with TRBD1. This CDR3 is CASNAPGQAFYGYTF. The CDR3 nucleotides are TGTGCCAGCAACGCCCCGGGACAGGCCTTCTATGGCTACACCTTC.